Listed here are 21 T cell receptor beta chains from one sample, sequenced in a study of shared clonotypes between healthy human individuals. Method: immunoSEQ multiplex PCR; TCRdb's copy keeps in-frame clones and lacks some. Of over 1.5 million clones in the sample, 95% to 99% are singletons; the top ten hold roughly 0.45%. Sequencing was done on a sample of naive CD4+ T cells sorted from blood. Subset noted: CD45RA+ positively selected. The receptors originated from a man aged 25 to 45 in good health.

The chain joins TRBV27 to TRBJ1-5; tentatively, D is TRBD1 (6 bases). Germline V gene sequence: CDR1 MNHEY, CDR2 SMNVEV (reference sequence). The V gene lost 2 bases and the J gene lost 3 bases, with 11 bases spanning the gap. CDR3 length: 15 amino acids. The CDR3 nucleotides are TGTGCCAGCAGTTTAGTACAGGGCCTCAATCAGCCCCAGCATTTT. Its translation is CASSLVQGLNQPQHF.

The V call is TRBV14, the J call TRBJ1-2; D gene unclear. Germline values: CDR1 SGHDN, CDR2 FVKESK. The CDR3 consists of 15 residues. V was clipped by 1 base and J by 8 bases, with 17 bases between them. The CDR3 region is CASSQGAGPRYGYTF. As DNA, the CDR3 is TGTGCCAGCAGCCAAGGGGCAGGCCCGAGGTACGGCTACACCTTC.

The chain joins TRBV19 to TRBJ1-5; 7 positions agree with TRBD1. There are 15 residues in the CDR3. Germline V CDR1 and CDR2: LNHDA, SQIVND (reference sequence). Trimming at V came to 7 bases and at J to 7 bases, leaving 13 bases not matched to a gene. The CDR3 region is CASTTQTGMGQPQHF. The DNA of the CDR3 is TGTGCCAGTACCACCCAGACAGGGATGGGACAGCCCCAGCATTTT.

CDR3: CSGGGADTQYF. CDR3 sequence (DNA): TGCAGTGGAGGAGGGGCAGATACGCAGTATTTT. The V gene is TRBV20-1, the J gene TRBJ2-3; D may be TRBD2 (6 bases). Germline values: CDR1 DFQATT, CDR2 SNEGSKA (reference sequence). This CDR3 has 11 residues. V lost 7 bases to trimming and J lost 4 bases, with 9 bases between them.

The chain is built from TRBV7-9 and TRBJ1-5; possibly TRBD1 for D (5 bases). With 3 bases removed from V and 4 bases from J, the gap between germline ends came to 10 bases. There are 14 residues in the CDR3. The V gene's germline CDR1 is SEHNR and CDR2 FQNEAQ (reference sequence). The CDR3 coding sequence is TGTGCCAGCAGCTTCTCCAGGGTGAATCAGCCCCAGCATTTT. Its translation is CASSFSRVNQPQHF.

This clone occurred once. The rearrangement uses TRBV5-4 and TRBJ2-5; D gene ambiguous. Between the trimmed V and J ends, which lost 4 bases and 1 base, there was a span of 11 bases. The CDR3 has 14 residues. CDR1 is SGHNT and CDR2 is YYREEE in the germline V gene (reference sequence). As DNA, the CDR3 is TGTGCCAGCAGCCGTAAGCCAGGCCAAGAGACCCAGTACTTC. It yields the protein CASSRKPGQETQYF.

The V gene is TRBV7-9, the J gene TRBJ2-7, with TRBD2 identical over 8 bases. Germline assignment: CDR1 SEHNR and CDR2 FQNEAQ (reference sequence). CDR3 length equals 15 residues. Trimming removed 5 bases from V and 3 bases from J; junction bases left unmatched: 9. CDR3 region: CASSPGLAGGYEQYF. DNA of the CDR3: TGTGCCAGCAGCCCCGGACTAGCTGGAGGCTACGAGCAGTACTTC.

The V and J genes are TRBV19 and TRBJ1-4; the match to TRBD1 covers 7 bases. The CDR3 is 13 amino acids. Germline values: CDR1 LNHDA, CDR2 SQIVND (reference sequence). V shed 6 bases, J shed 3 bases, and the junction held 1 base outside the gene matches. CDR3 nucleotide sequence: TGTGCCAGTAGGACAGGGCCTAATGAAAAACTGTTTTTT. Translation gives CASRTGPNEKLFF.

The chain recombines TRBV19 with TRBJ2-2, with D tentatively TRBD2 (5 bases). Germline loops: CDR1 LNHDA, CDR2 SQIVND (reference sequence). There are 14 residues in the CDR3. The germline V and J ends were trimmed by 10 bases and 7 bases, with 19 bases remaining between them. The CDR3 DNA reads as TGTGCCACCGGCGAGGTGGCGGGTGGCGGGGAGCTGTTTTTT. Residues: CATGEVAGGGELFF. The complete variable domain, with remaining parts taken from reference TRBV19 and TRBJ2-2, reads DGGITQSPKYLFRKEGQNVTLSCEQNLNHDAMYWYRQDPGQGLRLIYYSQIVNDFQKGDIAEGYSVSREKKESFPLTVTSAQKNPTAFYLCATGEVAGGGELFFGEGSRLTVL.

This clone was seen only a few times. Other DNA sequences of this sample code for an identical CDR3. V and J are TRBV5-1 and TRBJ1-1; D uncertain. V was cut by 1 base and J by 2 bases, with 0 bases left in between. CDR3 length equals 11 residues. In germline, CDR1 is SGHRS, CDR2 YFSETQ. The CDR3 region is CASSLNTEAFF. In nucleotides, the CDR3 is TGCGCCAGCAGCTTGAACACTGAAGCTTTCTTT.

Remarks on this clone: The sample has other DNA sequences that encode this CDR3 too. The chain is built from TRBV19 and TRBJ2-2, with D possibly being TRBD1 or TRBD2 (5 bases each). The CDR3 has 14 amino acids. Germline V gene sequence: CDR1 LNHDA, CDR2 SQIVND (reference sequence). With 4 bases removed from V and 2 bases from J, the gap between germline ends came to 8 bases. The DNA for the CDR3 is TGTGCCAGTAGTACGGGACCAAACACCGGGGAGCTGTTTTTT. Encoded protein: CASSTGPNTGELFF.

The rearrangement joins TRBV14 to TRBJ2-7, with TRBD2 matching over 11 bases. The CDR3 totals 18 residues. Germline trimming cut 4 bases from V and 4 bases from J; bases unmatched to any gene: 15. The germline V gene has CDR1 SGHDN and CDR2 FVKESK. The CDR3 spells CASSLRQGVLAGVYEQYF. The CDR3 DNA follows: TGTGCCAGCAGCCTCCGACAGGGCGTACTAGCGGGAGTGTACGAGCAGTACTTC.

The chain employs TRBV5-4 and TRBJ1-2; TRBD1 might be the D (6 bases). The V end lost 0 bases, the J end lost 1 base, and 10 bases lay between the germline ends. Germline CDR1 reads SGHNT; CDR2 reads YYREEE (reference sequence). CDR3 length equals 15 residues. CDR3 nucleotide sequence: TGTGCCAGCAGCTTGGCAGGGGCTCTTAACTATGGCTACACCTTC. Protein: CASSLAGALNYGYTF.

The V and J genes are TRBV7-9 and TRBJ2-7; 10 positions agree with TRBD1. The CDR3 runs to 15 residues. CDR1 and CDR2 (germline): SEHNR, FQNEAQ (reference sequence). J lost 4 bases, V lost 4 bases, and 7 bases had no gene match. The CDR3 sequence: CASSSRQGASYEQYF. The CDR3, as DNA: TGTGCCAGCAGCTCCCGACAGGGGGCTTCATACGAGCAGTACTTC.

The rearrangement joins TRBV18 to TRBJ1-5, with D hard to call. Germline V gene data show CDR1 as KGHSH and CDR2 as LQKENI. This CDR3 comprises 15 residues. Trimming pared 6 bases from V and 1 base from J, leaving 13 bases between. CDR3 nucleotides: TGTGCCAGCTCGCTCGGAATGGGCAGCAATCAGCCCCAGCATTTT. Its protein product is CASSLGMGSNQPQHF.

The CDR3 sequence: CSVVISTDTQYF. The CDR3 region has the DNA TGCAGCGTTGTCATTAGCACAGATACGCAGTATTTT. The rearrangement links TRBV29-1 to TRBJ2-3; no reliable D call. In germline, CDR1 is SQVTM, CDR2 ANQGSEA. The V end lost 4 bases, the J end lost 0 bases, and 5 bases lay between the germline ends. The CDR3 runs 12 residues.

The V call is TRBV7-2, the J call TRBJ2-1; no reliable D call. Germline V gene sequence: CDR1 SGHTA, CDR2 FQGNSA. Trimming stripped 1 base from V and 4 bases from J, with 8 bases between. The CDR3 covers 14 residues. CDR3 nucleotides: TGTGCCAGCAGCTTAGACGGCGTATACAATGAGCAGTTCTTC. Translation: CASSLDGVYNEQFF.

The chain uses TRBV25-1 and TRBJ2-7; possibly TRBD2 for D (6 bases). Germline CDR1 MGHDK, CDR2 SYGVNS. The length of the CDR3 is 14 residues. The V and J ends lost 2 bases and 7 bases respectively, with 15 bases between them. CDR3 nucleotides: TGTGCCAGCAGTGAAGCCAGGGTGGGAGGAGAGCAGTACTTC. Its protein product is CASSEARVGGEQYF.

The rearrangement links TRBV2 to TRBJ1-2; D gene unclear. With 4 bases removed from V and 4 bases from J, the gap between germline ends came to 10 bases. The CDR3 is 13 residues long. Looked up from germline, CDR1 is SNHLY and CDR2 is FYNNEI. This chain's CDR3 is CASSGEALYGYTF. CDR3 bases: TGTGCCAGCAGTGGGGAGGCGCTCTATGGCTACACCTTC.

V usage is TRBV18 and J usage is TRBJ2-2; no clear D gene. V was clipped by 3 bases and J by 6 bases, with 8 bases between them. The CDR3 totals 13 residues. Germline V CDR1 and CDR2: KGHSH, LQKENI. The CDR3 DNA reads TGTGCCAGCTCACCCCTCGACGCCGGGGAGCTGTTTTTT. Protein sequence: CASSPLDAGELFF.

The chain has TRBV9 and TRBJ2-2; 13 bases agree with TRBD2. With V trimmed by 3 bases and J by 4 bases, 18 bases remained unmatched. Looked up from germline, CDR1 is SGDLS and CDR2 is YYNGEE. The CDR3 consists of 21 residues. The CDR3 bases are TGTGCCAGCAGCGAAACAATAGATGGACTAGCGGGAGTCCTGCCCACCGGGGAGCTGTTTTTT. Translation gives CASSETIDGLAGVLPTGELFF.